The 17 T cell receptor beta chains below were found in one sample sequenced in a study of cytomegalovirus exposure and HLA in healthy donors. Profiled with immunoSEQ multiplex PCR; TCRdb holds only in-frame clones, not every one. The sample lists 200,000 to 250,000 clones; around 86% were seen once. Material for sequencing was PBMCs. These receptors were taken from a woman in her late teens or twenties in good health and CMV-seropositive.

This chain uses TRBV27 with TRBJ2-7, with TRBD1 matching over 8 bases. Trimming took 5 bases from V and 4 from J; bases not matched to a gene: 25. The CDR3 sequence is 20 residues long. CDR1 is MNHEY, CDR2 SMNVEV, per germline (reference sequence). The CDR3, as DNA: TGTGCCAGCAGTCCAATTGTATGGCGAGGGGCAGGGGGCGATAAGTACGAGCAGTACTTC. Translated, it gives CASSPIVWRGAGGDKYEQYF.

CDR3 in amino acids: CASSRNHLGLAGGSNEQFF. CDR3 sequence (DNA): TGCGCCAGCAGCCGAAATCATTTAGGTCTAGCGGGAGGGAGCAATGAGCAGTTCTTC. The J gene is TRBJ2-1, the V gene TRBV4-1, with TRBD2 matching 12 bases. The CDR3 consists of 19 residues. V shed 4 bases and J 6 bases; nucleotides not matched to a gene: 16. CDR1 MGHRA and CDR2 YSYEKL come from the germline V gene.

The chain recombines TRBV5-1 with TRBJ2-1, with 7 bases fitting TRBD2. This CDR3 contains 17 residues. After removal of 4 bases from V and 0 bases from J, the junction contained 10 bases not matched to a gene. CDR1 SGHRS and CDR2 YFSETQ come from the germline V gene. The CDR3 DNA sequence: TGCGCCAGCAGCCCATCGAGCGGGGCGAGCTCCTACAATGAGCAGTTCTTC. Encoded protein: CASSPSSGASSYNEQFF.

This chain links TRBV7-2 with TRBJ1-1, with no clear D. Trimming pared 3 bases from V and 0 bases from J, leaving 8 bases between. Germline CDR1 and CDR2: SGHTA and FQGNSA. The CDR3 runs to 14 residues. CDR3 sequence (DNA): TGTGCCAGCAGCTTTGGCAGTTTGAACACTGAAGCTTTCTTT. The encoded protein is CASSFGSLNTEAFF.

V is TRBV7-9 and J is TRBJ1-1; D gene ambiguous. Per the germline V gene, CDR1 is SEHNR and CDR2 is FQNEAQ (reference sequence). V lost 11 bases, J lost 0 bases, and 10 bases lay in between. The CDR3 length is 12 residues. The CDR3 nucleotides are TGTGCCTCTCTGGGCCTGAACACTGAAGCTTTCTTT. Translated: CASLGLNTEAFF. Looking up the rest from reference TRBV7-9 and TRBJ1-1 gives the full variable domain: DTGVSQNPRHKITKRGQNVTFRCDPISEHNRLYWYRQTLGQGPEFLTYFQNEAQLEKSRLLSDRFSAERPKGSFSTLEIQRTEQGDSAMYLCASLGLNTEAFFGQGTRLTVV.

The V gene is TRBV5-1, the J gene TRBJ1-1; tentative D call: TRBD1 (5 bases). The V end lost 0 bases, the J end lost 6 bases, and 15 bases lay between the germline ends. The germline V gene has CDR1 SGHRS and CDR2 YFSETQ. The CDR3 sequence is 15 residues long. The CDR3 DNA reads TGCGCCAGCAGCTTGGGGGACTGGGGCGACCCTGAAGCTTTCTTT. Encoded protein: CASSLGDWGDPEAFF.

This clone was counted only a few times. The CDR3 sequence is CASSSRLESYEQYF. The CDR3 coding sequence is TGTGCCAGCAGCTCAAGACTAGAATCCTACGAGCAGTACTTC. This sequence joins TRBV9 and TRBJ2-7; TRBD2 is a possible D gene (6 bases). Germline CDR1 reads SGDLS; CDR2 reads YYNGEE. The CDR3 extends over 14 amino acids. V was shortened by 4 bases and J by 1 base, with 12 bases between the two germline ends. Full variable domain (outside the CDR3, taken from reference TRBV9 and TRBJ2-7): DSGVTQTPKHLITATGQRVTLRCSPRSGDLSVYWYQQSLDQGLQFLIQYYNGEERAKGNILERFSAQQFPDLHSELNLSSLELGDSALYFCASSSRLESYEQYFGPGTRLTVT.

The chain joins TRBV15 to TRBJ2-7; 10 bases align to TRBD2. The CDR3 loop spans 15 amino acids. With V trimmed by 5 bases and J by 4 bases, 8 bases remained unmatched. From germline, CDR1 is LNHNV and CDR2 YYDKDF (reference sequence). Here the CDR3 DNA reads TGTGCCACCAGCCTGGGAGGAGCGGGAGGGTACGAGCAGTACTTC. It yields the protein CATSLGGAGGYEQYF.

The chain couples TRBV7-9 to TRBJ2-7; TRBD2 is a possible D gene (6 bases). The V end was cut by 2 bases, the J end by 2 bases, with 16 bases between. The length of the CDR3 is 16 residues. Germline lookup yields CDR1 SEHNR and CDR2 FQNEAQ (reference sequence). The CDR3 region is CASSLPPPGDPYEQYF. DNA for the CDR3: TGTGCCAGCAGCTTACCCCCCCCGGGGGACCCCTACGAGCAGTACTTC. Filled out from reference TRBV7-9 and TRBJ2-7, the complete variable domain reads DTGVSQNPRHKITKRGQNVTFRCDPISEHNRLYWYRQTLGQGPEFLTYFQNEAQLEKSRLLSDRFSAERPKGSFSTLEIQRTEQGDSAMYLCASSLPPPGDPYEQYFGPGTRLTVT.

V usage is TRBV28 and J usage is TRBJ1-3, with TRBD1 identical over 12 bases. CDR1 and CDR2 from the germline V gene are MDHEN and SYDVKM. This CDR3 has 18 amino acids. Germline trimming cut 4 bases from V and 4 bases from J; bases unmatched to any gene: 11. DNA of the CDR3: TGTGCCAGCAGTTGGCCGACCGGGACAGGGGGCTCGGGAAACACCATATATTTT. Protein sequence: CASSWPTGTGGSGNTIYF.

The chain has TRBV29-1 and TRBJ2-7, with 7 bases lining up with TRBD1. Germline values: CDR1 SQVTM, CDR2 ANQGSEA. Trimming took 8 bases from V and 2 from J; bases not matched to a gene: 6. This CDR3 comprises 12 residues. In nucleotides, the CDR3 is TGCAGCTTCCGGGACAGTGCCTACGAGCAGTACTTC. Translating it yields CSFRDSAYEQYF.

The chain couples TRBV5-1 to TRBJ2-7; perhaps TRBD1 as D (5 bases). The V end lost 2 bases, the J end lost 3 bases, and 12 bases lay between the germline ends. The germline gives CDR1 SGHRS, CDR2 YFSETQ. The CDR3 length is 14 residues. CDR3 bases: TGCGCCAGCAGCTTACAGACAGCCGACTACGAGCAGTACTTC. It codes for CASSLQTADYEQYF.

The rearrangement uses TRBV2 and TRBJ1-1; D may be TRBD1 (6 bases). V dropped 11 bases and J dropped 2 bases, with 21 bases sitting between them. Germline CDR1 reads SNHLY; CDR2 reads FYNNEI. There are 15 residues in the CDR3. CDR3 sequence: CAGDPQGRSNTEAFF. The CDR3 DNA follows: TGTGCCGGCGACCCACAGGGTCGGAGTAACACTGAAGCTTTCTTT. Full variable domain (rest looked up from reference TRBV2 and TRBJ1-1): EPEVTQTPSHQVTQMGQEVILRCVPISNHLYFYWYRQILGQKVEFLVSFYNNEISEKSEIFDDQFSVERPDGSNFTLKIRSTKLEDSAMYFCAGDPQGRSNTEAFFGQGTRLTVV.

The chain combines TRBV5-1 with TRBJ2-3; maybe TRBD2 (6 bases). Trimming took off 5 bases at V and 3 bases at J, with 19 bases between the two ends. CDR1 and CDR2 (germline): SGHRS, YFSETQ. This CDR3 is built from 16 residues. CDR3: CASSPIPGSGTDTQYF. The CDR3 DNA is TGCGCCAGCAGTCCGATCCCCGGGAGTGGGACAGATACGCAGTATTTT.

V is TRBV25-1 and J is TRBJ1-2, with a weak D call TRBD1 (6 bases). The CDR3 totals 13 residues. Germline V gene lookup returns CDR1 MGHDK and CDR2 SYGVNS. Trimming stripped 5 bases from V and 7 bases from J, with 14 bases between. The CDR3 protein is CASSPTGSSGYTF. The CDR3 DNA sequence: TGTGCCAGCAGTCCTACAGGGAGCAGTGGCTACACCTTC.

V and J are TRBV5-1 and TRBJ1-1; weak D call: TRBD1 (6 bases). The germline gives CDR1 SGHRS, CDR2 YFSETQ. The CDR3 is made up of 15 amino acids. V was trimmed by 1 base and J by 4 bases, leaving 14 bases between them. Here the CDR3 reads CASSLQQGWGTEAFF. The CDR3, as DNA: TGCGCCAGCAGCTTGCAACAGGGATGGGGCACTGAAGCTTTCTTT.

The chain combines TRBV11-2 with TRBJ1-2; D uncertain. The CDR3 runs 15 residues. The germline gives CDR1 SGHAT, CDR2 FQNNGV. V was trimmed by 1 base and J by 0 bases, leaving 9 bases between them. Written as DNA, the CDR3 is TGTGCCAGCAGCTTAGCCTTACAGCCTAACTATGGCTACACCTTC. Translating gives CASSLALQPNYGYTF.